What follows are 24 T cell receptor beta chains derived from one specimen sequenced in a study of blood T cell repertoires in COVID-19. The data were produced by immunoSEQ multiplex PCR, yet TCRdb's version contains in-frame clones alone and is incomplete. The sample holds about 80,000 clones, 88% seen once. The material sequenced was peripheral blood. These receptors were collected from a woman of 80 years or more with acute or convalescent COVID-19.

J is TRBJ1-2 and V is TRBV4-2; D remains unclear. From germline, CDR1 is LGHNA and CDR2 YNFKEQ. This CDR3 contains 14 residues. Trimming shortened V by 0 bases and J by 4 bases, and 9 bases separated the two germline ends. As DNA, the CDR3 is TGTGCCAGCAGCCAAGATCGGGGTGGCTATGGCTACACCTTC. It codes for CASSQDRGGYGYTF.

CDR3 loop: CASSSTGWDSPLHF. In DNA, the CDR3 is TGTGCCAGCAGCTCGACAGGGTGGGATTCACCCCTCCACTTT. The V call is TRBV5-5, the J call TRBJ1-6; TRBD1 aligns across 7 bases. Per the germline V gene, CDR1 is SGHKS and CDR2 is YYEKEE (reference sequence). The CDR3 has 14 amino acids. Germline trimming cut 3 bases from V and 8 bases from J; bases unmatched to any gene: 5.

The chain employs TRBV18 and TRBJ1-6; D might be TRBD1 (5 bases). CDR1 is KGHSH and CDR2 is LQKENI in the germline V gene. Trimming removed 6 bases at V and 8 bases at J, with 17 bases between. This CDR3 is built from 15 residues. CDR3 sequence reads: CASSLTGLSDSPLHF. In DNA form, the CDR3 reads TGTGCCAGCTCGCTAACAGGCCTGAGCGATTCACCCCTCCACTTT.

This clone was picked up one time. V gene TRBV27 combines with J gene TRBJ2-7; TRBD2 aligns across 8 bases. The CDR3 is 14 residues long. The germline V gene encodes CDR1 MNHEY and CDR2 SMNVEV (reference sequence). The junction had 9 bases not matched to a gene; V was cut back by 6 bases and J by 5 bases. The chain's CDR3 is CASRASGSAHEQYF. The DNA of the CDR3 is TGTGCCAGCAGAGCCAGCGGGAGTGCCCACGAGCAGTACTTC.

The rearrangement joins TRBV19 to TRBJ2-6; a weak D match, TRBD1 (5 bases). The V end lost 5 bases, the J end lost 2 bases, and 10 bases lay between the germline ends. Germline V gene lookup returns CDR1 LNHDA and CDR2 SQIVND (reference sequence). The CDR3 is 15 amino acids. The CDR3: CASSLRVTGANVLTF. DNA of the CDR3: TGTGCCAGTAGTCTCAGGGTAACTGGGGCCAACGTCCTGACTTTC. Full variable domain (rest looked up from reference TRBV19 and TRBJ2-6): DGGITQSPKYLFRKEGQNVTLSCEQNLNHDAMYWYRQDPGQGLRLIYYSQIVNDFQKGDIAEGYSVSREKKESFPLTVTSAQKNPTAFYLCASSLRVTGANVLTFGAGSRLTVL.

The V gene is TRBV19, the J gene TRBJ2-5; D is perhaps TRBD2 (5 bases). Trimming took 3 bases from V and 6 from J, leaving 14 bases between them. Germline CDR1 reads LNHDA; CDR2 reads SQIVND (reference sequence). This CDR3 region has 14 residues. Here the CDR3 reads CASSMELAIKTQYF. CDR3 sequence (DNA): TGTGCCAGTAGTATGGAGCTAGCTATAAAGACCCAGTACTTC.

This clone was recorded only once. The rearrangement uses TRBV19 and TRBJ1-1; no definite D call. V was clipped by 5 bases and J by 6 bases, with 10 bases between them. CDR1 and CDR2 from the germline V gene are LNHDA and SQIVND (reference sequence). CDR3 length equals 12 residues. CDR3 in DNA: TGTGCCAGTAGTCCCTCCGGGGCTGAAGCTTTCTTT. This gives the protein CASSPSGAEAFF. Complete variable domain (other parts from reference TRBV19 and TRBJ1-1): DGGITQSPKYLFRKEGQNVTLSCEQNLNHDAMYWYRQDPGQGLRLIYYSQIVNDFQKGDIAEGYSVSREKKESFPLTVTSAQKNPTAFYLCASSPSGAEAFFGQGTRLTVV.

A single count supports this clone. The chain recombines TRBV19 with TRBJ2-5; possibly TRBD2 for D (6 bases). V dropped 9 bases and J dropped 4 bases, with 9 bases sitting between them. Germline-derived CDR1 and CDR2 are LNHDA and SQIVND (reference sequence). This CDR3 is built from 11 residues. The DNA for the CDR3 is TGTGCCAGCCAGGGAGGAGAGACCCAGTACTTC. Encoded protein: CASQGGETQYF.

The chain uses TRBV19 and TRBJ2-2; D might be TRBD1 (6 bases). The germline V gene encodes CDR1 LNHDA and CDR2 SQIVND (reference sequence). Trimming cost V 8 bases and J 0 bases, with 16 bases left between them. This CDR3 is 16 amino acids long. The CDR3 sequence is CASADSRVTNTGELFF. CDR3 nucleotides: TGTGCCAGTGCGGACAGTAGAGTAACGAACACCGGGGAGCTGTTTTTT.

This chain connects TRBV19 to TRBJ2-7; 13 nucleotides line up with TRBD2. Germline CDR1 and CDR2: LNHDA and SQIVND (reference sequence). This CDR3 region has 16 residues. J lost 6 bases, V lost 4 bases, and 9 bases had no gene match. The chain's CDR3 is CASSRRLAGGQGEQYF. The CDR3 nucleotides are TGTGCCAGTAGTAGAAGACTAGCGGGGGGCCAGGGCGAGCAGTACTTC.

The genes are TRBV7-8 and TRBJ1-2; 7 bases are a match to TRBD1. Germline V gene lookup returns CDR1 SGHVS and CDR2 FQNEAQ. The CDR3 totals 17 residues. Losses at the gene ends were 1 base for V and 4 bases for J; bases not matched to a gene: 12. CDR3 sequence: CASSLGGTVPLGYGYTF. Here the CDR3 DNA reads TGTGCCAGCAGCTTAGGTGGGACAGTACCCCTGGGCTATGGCTACACCTTC.

V is TRBV6-5 and J is TRBJ1-4; D is undetermined. V was trimmed by 4 bases and J by 9 bases, leaving 15 bases between them. The V gene's germline CDR1 is MNHEY and CDR2 SVGAGI. The CDR3 length is 14 residues. CDR3 bases: TGTGCCAGCAGTTCCCCTGGTGAGGGAAAAAAACTGTTTTTT. Its translation is CASSSPGEGKKLFF.

The V call is TRBV5-1, the J call TRBJ1-4; TRBD1 might be the D (6 bases). Germline V gives CDR1 SGHRS, CDR2 YFSETQ. V lost 4 bases and J 8 bases, leaving 18 bases between the germline ends. The CDR3 is made up of 15 amino acids. The CDR3, as DNA: TGCGCCAGCAGCCGGGCGGGGGGCTTAGGGGAAAAACTGTTTTTT. Amino acids: CASSRAGGLGEKLFF.

The chain recombines TRBV9 with TRBJ2-3; 10 positions match TRBD2. Germline CDR1 is SGDLS and CDR2 is YYNGEE. Trimming at V came to 0 bases and at J to 2 bases, leaving 6 bases not matched to a gene. The CDR3 totals 17 residues. In DNA, the CDR3 is TGTGCCAGCAGCGTAGGAACTAGCGGGGCCCTCACAGATACGCAGTATTTT. Protein product: CASSVGTSGALTDTQYF. The entire variable domain, with the rest obtained from reference TRBV9 and TRBJ2-3, is as follows: DSGVTQTPKHLITATGQRVTLRCSPRSGDLSVYWYQQSLDQGLQFLIQYYNGEERAKGNILERFSAQQFPDLHSELNLSSLELGDSALYFCASSVGTSGALTDTQYFGPGTRLTVL.

This clone was seen more than once but under ten times. The chain is built from TRBV5-5 and TRBJ2-4; TRBD2 matches at 7 bases. CDR3 length: 14 amino acids. The ends lost 4 bases at V and 5 bases at J; junction bases unmatched: 6. Germline CDR1 is SGHKS and CDR2 is YYEKEE (reference sequence). Here the CDR3 reads CASSGEGFQNIQYF. The CDR3 bases are TGTGCCAGCAGCGGGGAGGGCTTTCAAAACATTCAGTACTTC.

The CDR3 spells CASSPTGNSYDWQYF. For the CDR3, the DNA is TGCGCCAGCAGCCCTACAGGGAACTCCTACGACTGGCAGTACTTC. This chain connects TRBV5-1 to TRBJ2-7, with D perhaps matching TRBD1 (6 bases). CDR1 and CDR2 from the germline V gene are SGHRS and YFSETQ. V was shortened by 4 bases and J by 9 bases, with 23 bases between the two germline ends. The length of the CDR3 is 15 residues.

The CDR3 nucleotides are TGCAGCGTTGGCGTCGGGGGGAGGAACACCATATATTTT. Translating gives CSVGVGGRNTIYF. The chain couples TRBV29-1 to TRBJ1-3; a possible D gene is TRBD1 (5 bases). Germline CDR1 and CDR2: SQVTM and ANQGSEA. Trimming took off 4 bases at V and 7 bases at J, with 14 bases between the two ends. The CDR3 has 13 residues. Variable domain in full (rest from reference TRBV29-1 and TRBJ1-3): SAVISQKPSRDICQRGTSLTIQCQVDSQVTMMFWYRQQPGQSLTLIATANQGSEATYESGFVIDKFPISRPNLTFSTLTVSNMSPEDSSIYLCSVGVGGRNTIYFGEGSWLTVV.

The chain uses TRBV27 and TRBJ2-1; no reliable D call. V lost 3 bases and J lost 0, with 9 bases in between. The CDR3 runs to 15 residues. The germline gives CDR1 MNHEY, CDR2 SMNVEV (reference sequence). The chain's CDR3 is CASSLRLGSYNEQFF. The CDR3 DNA is TGTGCCAGCAGTTTGCGGCTGGGCTCCTACAATGAGCAGTTCTTC.

CDR3 region: CSVPVNEYKTYEQYF. CDR3 DNA sequence: TGCAGCGTTCCCGTTAATGAGTATAAAACCTACGAGCAGTACTTC. The chain employs TRBV29-1 and TRBJ2-7; D is undetermined. Trimming removed 5 bases from V and 2 bases from J, with 19 bases in between. The CDR3 length is 15 residues. Germline CDR1 and CDR2: SQVTM and ANQGSEA.

The J gene is TRBJ2-7, the V gene TRBV5-1, with 8 bases matching TRBD1. The CDR3 totals 15 residues. V was clipped by 0 bases and J by 3 bases; unmatched bases: 5. Germline CDR1 reads SGHRS; CDR2 reads YFSETQ. This chain's CDR3 is CASSLGGQAIYEQYF. The CDR3 DNA follows: TGCGCCAGCAGCTTGGGGGGACAGGCTATCTACGAGCAGTACTTC.

The rearrangement uses TRBV28 and TRBJ1-2; TRBD1 matches 8 bases. The J segment lost 6 bases and the V segment lost 5 bases, leaving 8 bases of the junction unmatched. This CDR3 is built from 14 residues. Germline values: CDR1 MDHEN, CDR2 SYDVKM. The CDR3 loop is CASSPGQGYDGYTF. The CDR3 DNA reads as TGTGCCAGCAGTCCCGGACAGGGCTACGATGGCTACACCTTC.

The chain employs TRBV7-8 and TRBJ1-1; 7 bases are shared with TRBD1. The V segment lost 3 bases and the J segment 5 bases; nucleotides outside the gene matches: 9. The CDR3 loop spans 15 amino acids. Per germline, CDR1 SGHVS and CDR2 FQNEAQ. The CDR3 region has the DNA TGTGCCAGCAGCTTCCTCCGGGACAGCAAGACTGAAGCTTTCTTT. Translation gives CASSFLRDSKTEAFF.

This chain connects TRBV9 to TRBJ2-7; D perhaps matches TRBD2 (6 bases). The CDR3 runs 12 residues. In germline, CDR1 is SGDLS, CDR2 YYNGEE. V dropped 5 bases and J dropped 3 bases, with 9 bases sitting between them. CDR3 DNA: TGTGCCAGCAGTGCCGGGAGCTACGAGCAGTACTTC. This translates into CASSAGSYEQYF.

The chain has TRBV2 and TRBJ1-4, with 8 bases matching TRBD1. V lost 5 bases to trimming and J lost 2 bases; unmatched junction nucleotides: 7. CDR1 and CDR2 from the germline V gene are SNHLY and FYNNEI. The CDR3 spans 16 residues. CDR3 in DNA: TGTGCCAGCAGTCGTAGACAGGGGACGACTAATGAAAAACTGTTTTTT. This codes for CASSRRQGTTNEKLFF.